This T cell receptor (beta chain) was sequenced for a study of breast tumors, draining lymph nodes, adjacent tissues. Breast cancer patients provided tissue from their axillary draining lymph nodes. From the multiplex PCR reads, TCRdb called clonotypes with MiXCR, one entry per CDR3 protein. This table holds around 120,000 distinct CDR3 sequences, about 20% found once. Overall study results and limits: The data were judged consistent with most tumor T cells coming from lymph node and expanding in tumor. Luminal-like breast cancer showed significantly greater tumor-nontumor repertoire similarity than basal-like breast cancer did.

There are many counts of this clonotype. Its target is not known. CDR3 length: 13 amino acids. From germline, CDR1 is SGDLS and CDR2 YYNGEE. Trimming cost V 3 bases and J 5 bases, with 11 bases left between them. The specimen sequenced was axillary lymph node tissue. The chain carries TRBV9 and TRBJ1-2; TRBD1 is a possible D gene (5 bases). This receptor was identified in a female donor with breast cancer. Some clones in this sample may be carry-over from other donors' samples. As DNA, the CDR3 is TGTGCCAGCAGCGGGGAAGACAGATATGGCTACACCTTC. Protein product: CASSGEDRYGYTF.